The clone carrying this T cell receptor beta chain was counted only a few times. The antigen remains unidentified. The same CDR3 can be traced to other DNA sequences in this sample. Isolated RNA was reverse transcribed in full, so expressed TCRB transcripts were sequenced. Assay: immunoSEQ multiplex PCR; the TCRdb copy retains only in-frame clones and omits some. The top ten hold roughly 0.11% of the sample, which has 500,000 to 800,000 clones, under 15% seen once. These data originate in a study of beta chain features in type 1 diabetes. Whole-study findings and limits: Among all four CD4+ subsets, Type 1 diabetes patients had TCRB CDR3s that were moderately but significantly shorter. Fewer junction insertions and more nucleotide deletions appeared in type 1 diabetes patients.

CDR3 length: 13 residues. The V gene end was trimmed by 2 bases and the J gene end by 5 bases; junction bases not matched to a gene: 2. Germline V gene data show CDR1 as SGHTA and CDR2 as FQGNSA. The TCR comes from a man aged 30-40 years with type 1 diabetes. The chain employs TRBV7-2 and TRBJ1-1, with TRBD1 identical over 7 bases. Input material: naive CD4+ T cells from blood. Here the CDR3 reads CASSLKGATEAFF. CDR3 bases: TGTGCCAGCAGCTTAAAGGGGGCAACTGAAGCTTTCTTT.